This T cell receptor beta chain was captured by sequencing in a study of T cell responses to AZD1222 COVID-19 vaccine. Comments on this clone: Its antigen is as yet unknown.

The CDR3 loop spans 16 amino acids. The J segment lost 8 bases and the V segment lost 1 base, leaving 9 bases of the junction unmatched. CDR1 is MGHRA and CDR2 is YSYEKL in the germline V gene. Assay: immunoSEQ multiplex PCR; the TCRdb copy retains only in-frame clones and omits some. This sample carries roughly 190,000 clones, approximately 93% of them seen once, and the ten largest clones take about 1.7%. Second-dose timings of about 4 or about 12 weeks were pooled. Overall study results and limits: Clonal diversity may have been underestimated in mostly white British donors. Increases in Spike-specific TCR breadth and depth were seen after two AZD1222 doses. Repertoire sampling was restricted to post-peak T cell response timepoints.

V is TRBV4-1 and J is TRBJ1-4; 8 positions match TRBD1. The receptor was derived from an adult who received the AZD1222 COVID-19 vaccine. Material: peripheral blood, obtained 28 days after the second AZD1222 dose. The CDR3 reads CASSQVRTGLREKLFF. The CDR3 DNA is TGCGCCAGCAGCCAAGTTAGGACAGGGTTGCGGGAAAAACTGTTTTTT.